A single sample is the source of the 15 T cell receptor beta chains below, sequenced in a study of shared clonotypes between healthy human individuals. TCRdb's table, derived via immunoSEQ multiplex PCR, lists solely in-frame clones and lacks some. The sample records hundreds of thousands of clones, roughly 96% being singletons. Naive-designated CD8 cells lacked CD45RO, were positively enriched for CCR7, and omitted terminally differentiated effector memory CD45RA+ cells. Sequenced: naive CD8+ T cells sorted from blood. The receptors come from a man aged 30 to 39 in good health.

DNA for the CDR3: TGTGCCAGTAGTGAGGGGAATGAGCAGTTCTTC. Encoded protein: CASSEGNEQFF. This chain connects TRBV19 to TRBJ2-1; tentatively, D is TRBD1 or TRBD2 (5 bases each). The CDR3 consists of 11 residues. The germline V and J ends were trimmed by 5 bases and 7 bases, with 6 bases remaining between them. Looked up from germline, CDR1 is LNHDA and CDR2 is SQIVND (reference sequence).

The chain is built from TRBV2 and TRBJ2-7; 8 bases match TRBD1. V dropped 4 bases and J dropped 3; count of bases not matched to a gene: 8. In germline, CDR1 is SNHLY, CDR2 FYNNEI. The CDR3 extends over 15 amino acids. The DNA of the CDR3 is TGTGCCAGCAGTGGGGAACAGGGGGTTTACTACGAGCAGTACTTC. Its protein product is CASSGEQGVYYEQYF.

The chain combines TRBV2 with TRBJ2-7; D not resolved. V lost 1 base to trimming and J lost 2 bases, with 3 bases between them. This CDR3 contains 12 residues. Germline V gene sequence: CDR1 SNHLY, CDR2 FYNNEI. CDR3 region: CASSEDPYEQYF. As DNA, the CDR3 is TGTGCCAGCAGTGAAGATCCCTACGAGCAGTACTTC.

The genes are TRBV7-9 and TRBJ2-5; 13 bases are a match to TRBD2. Germline V gene sequence: CDR1 SEHNR, CDR2 FQNEAQ (reference sequence). V lost 4 bases, J lost 4 bases, and 3 bases stayed unmatched. The CDR3 has 15 amino acids. CDR3 sequence reads: CASSSGTSGVETQYF. For the CDR3, the DNA is TGTGCCAGCAGCTCCGGGACTAGCGGGGTAGAGACCCAGTACTTC. The whole variable domain, remainder taken from reference TRBV7-9 and TRBJ2-5, is DTGVSQNPRHKITKRGQNVTFRCDPISEHNRLYWYRQTLGQGPEFLTYFQNEAQLEKSRLLSDRFSAERPKGSFSTLEIQRTEQGDSAMYLCASSSGTSGVETQYFGPGTRLLVL.

The chain recombines TRBV11-2 with TRBJ2-1; 10 positions agree with TRBD2. The junction had 3 bases not matched to a gene; V was cut back by 1 base and J by 6 bases. The CDR3 loop spans 15 amino acids. Germline loops: CDR1 SGHAT, CDR2 FQNNGV. The CDR3 region is CASSLVASGSNEQFF. The CDR3 coding sequence is TGTGCCAGCAGCTTAGTAGCTAGCGGGAGCAATGAGCAGTTCTTC. The full variable domain, in which reference TRBV11-2 and TRBJ2-1 provide the parts outside the CDR3, is EAGVAQSPRYKIIEKRQSVAFWCNPISGHATLYWYQQILGQGPKLLIQFQNNGVVDDSQLPKDRFSAERLKGVDSTLKIQPAKLEDSAVYLCASSLVASGSNEQFFGPGTRLTVL.

The chain combines TRBV19 with TRBJ2-7; unclear D gene. This CDR3 has 13 residues. Germline V gives CDR1 LNHDA, CDR2 SQIVND (reference sequence). Trimming pared 9 bases from V and 0 bases from J, leaving 12 bases between. CDR3: CASGDTLSYEQYF. The CDR3, as DNA: TGTGCCAGCGGCGACACGCTCTCCTACGAGCAGTACTTC.

The chain combines TRBV2 with TRBJ1-5; D is perhaps TRBD1 (5 bases). The CDR3 totals 18 residues. With 4 bases removed from V and 7 bases from J, the gap between germline ends came to 26 bases. CDR1 and CDR2 from the germline V gene are SNHLY and FYNNEI. The CDR3 nucleotides are TGTGCCAGCAGTGTCGACAGCTCCGAGGCTAAACCTTTCCAGCCCCAGCATTTT. Translation gives CASSVDSSEAKPFQPQHF.

The chain carries TRBV5-1 and TRBJ1-2; TRBD1 matches at 12 bases. The CDR3 contains 19 residues. The V and J ends lost 2 bases and 3 bases, in that order; junction bases with no gene match: 14. Germline V CDR1 and CDR2: SGHRS, YFSETQ. Here the CDR3 reads CASSLWDRGRDLRDYGYTF. In DNA, the CDR3 is TGCGCCAGCAGCTTATGGGACAGGGGGCGCGATCTAAGGGACTATGGCTACACCTTC.

The chain is built from TRBV10-2 and TRBJ2-5; TRBD1 might be the D (5 bases). Per germline, CDR1 WSHSY and CDR2 SAAADI. Between the trimmed V and J ends, which lost 2 bases and 2 bases, there was a span of 15 bases. The CDR3 has 16 residues. The CDR3 is CASSEIDRRPQETQYF. The CDR3 nucleotides are TGCGCCAGCAGTGAGATAGACAGAAGACCTCAAGAGACCCAGTACTTC.

This chain uses TRBV28 with TRBJ2-2; D not certain. Germline CDR1 and CDR2: MDHEN and SYDVKM. V shed 6 bases and J shed 7 bases, with 9 bases lying between them. There are 12 residues in the CDR3. For the CDR3, the DNA is TGTGCCAGCAGCCCCGCAGGCGGGGAGCTGTTTTTT. Protein: CASSPAGGELFF. Combining the CDR3 with reference TRBV28 and TRBJ2-2 gives the whole variable domain DVKVTQSSRYLVKRTGEKVFLECVQDMDHENMFWYRQDPGLGLRLIYFSYDVKMKEKGDIPEGYSVSREKKERFSLILESASTNQTSMYLCASSPAGGELFFGEGSRLTVL.

Turning to this clone: The same CDR3 also results from other DNA sequences found in this sample. The CDR3 sequence is CASSVGAGSYEQYF. In nucleotides, the CDR3 is TGTGCCAGCAGCGTAGGAGCAGGATCCTACGAGCAGTACTTC. This rearrangement joins TRBV9 to TRBJ2-7; unclear D gene. Trimming took off 0 bases at V and 1 base at J, with 8 bases between the two ends. The germline gives CDR1 SGDLS, CDR2 YYNGEE. The CDR3 is made up of 14 amino acids.

A note on this clone: At one of its ends the junction is not consistent with the germline gene, which may arise from a read error. The rearrangement uses TRBV14 and TRBJ2-1, with TRBD2 identical over 9 bases. The CDR3 runs 16 residues. Germline V CDR1 and CDR2: SGHDN, FVKESK. As DNA, the CDR3 is TGTGCCAGCAGCGACCGGTTAGCGGGGGACTACAATGAGCAGCTCTTC. It specifies CASSDRLAGDYNEQLF.

This clone was recorded once. The rearrangement uses TRBV7-9 and TRBJ2-7; D is perhaps TRBD2 (5 bases). This CDR3 spans 13 amino acids. Germline V lookup: CDR1 SEHNR, CDR2 FQNEAQ (reference sequence). V lost 8 bases and J lost 0, with 11 bases in between. CDR3 DNA sequence: TGTGCCAGCGGAGGACTTGCCTCCTACGAGCAGTACTTC. This translates into CASGGLASYEQYF.

V is TRBV7-9 and J is TRBJ2-5, with TRBD2 matching 12 bases. Germline V gene data show CDR1 as SEHNR and CDR2 as FQNEAQ (reference sequence). The V and J ends lost 2 bases and 3 bases, in that order; junction bases with no gene match: 7. The CDR3 totals 17 residues. The CDR3 sequence is CASSLWGTSGYEETQYF. The CDR3 region has the DNA TGTGCCAGCAGCTTATGGGGGACTAGCGGGTATGAAGAGACCCAGTACTTC.

J is TRBJ1-5 and V is TRBV6-1; D perhaps matches TRBD1 (5 bases). This CDR3 has 14 residues. Trimming stripped 5 bases from V and 6 bases from J, with 14 bases between. Germline loops: CDR1 MNHNS, CDR2 SASEGT. In nucleotides, the CDR3 is TGTGCCAGCAGTTATACCGGGACCCCTCAGCCCCAGCATTTT. Translation gives CASSYTGTPQPQHF.